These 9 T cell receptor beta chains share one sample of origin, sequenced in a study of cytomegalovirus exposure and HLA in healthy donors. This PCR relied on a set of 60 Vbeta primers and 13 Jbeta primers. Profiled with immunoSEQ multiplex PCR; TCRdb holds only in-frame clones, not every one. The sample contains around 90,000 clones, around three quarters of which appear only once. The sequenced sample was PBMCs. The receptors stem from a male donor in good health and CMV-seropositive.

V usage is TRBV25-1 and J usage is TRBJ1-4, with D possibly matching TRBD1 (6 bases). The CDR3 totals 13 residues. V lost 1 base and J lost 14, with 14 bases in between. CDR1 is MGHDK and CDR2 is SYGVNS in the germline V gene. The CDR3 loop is CASSESLGHRLFF. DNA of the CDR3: TGTGCCAGCAGTGAATCGTTGGGACATCGGCTGTTTTTT.

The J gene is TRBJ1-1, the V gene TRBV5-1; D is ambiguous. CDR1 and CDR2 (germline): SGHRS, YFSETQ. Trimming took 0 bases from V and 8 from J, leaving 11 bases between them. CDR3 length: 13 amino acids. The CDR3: CASSLEVGVEAFF. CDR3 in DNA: TGCGCCAGCAGCTTGGAGGTAGGAGTAGAAGCTTTCTTT.

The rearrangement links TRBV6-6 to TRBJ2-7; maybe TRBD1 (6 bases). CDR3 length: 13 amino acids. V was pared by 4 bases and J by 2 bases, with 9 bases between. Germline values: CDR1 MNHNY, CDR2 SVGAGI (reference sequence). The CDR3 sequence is CASSFGQTYEQYF. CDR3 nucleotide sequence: TGTGCCAGCAGTTTCGGACAGACCTACGAGCAGTACTTC.

As DNA, the CDR3 is TGTGCCACCGAGCTGAACCCTGACATGAACACTGAAGCTTTCTTT. This sequence encodes CATELNPDMNTEAFF. The chain carries TRBV6-1 and TRBJ1-1, with no clear D. CDR3 length equals 15 residues. Germline loops: CDR1 MNHNS, CDR2 SASEGT. The V and J ends lost 10 bases and 0 bases respectively, with 18 bases between them.

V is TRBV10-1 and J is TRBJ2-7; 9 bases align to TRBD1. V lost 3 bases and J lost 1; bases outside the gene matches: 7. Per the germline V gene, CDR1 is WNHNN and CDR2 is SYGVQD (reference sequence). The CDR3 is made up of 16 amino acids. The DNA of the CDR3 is TGCGCCAGCAGTGACTCCGGGACAGGGTTTTCCTACGAGCAGTACTTC. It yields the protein CASSDSGTGFSYEQYF.

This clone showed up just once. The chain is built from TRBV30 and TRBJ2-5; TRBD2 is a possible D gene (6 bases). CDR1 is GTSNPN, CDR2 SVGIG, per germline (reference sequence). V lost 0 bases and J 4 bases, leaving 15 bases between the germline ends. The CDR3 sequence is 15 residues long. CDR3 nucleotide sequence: TGTGCCTGGAGTGTCCCTCGGGGGATCCGAGAGACCCAGTACTTC. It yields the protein CAWSVPRGIRETQYF.

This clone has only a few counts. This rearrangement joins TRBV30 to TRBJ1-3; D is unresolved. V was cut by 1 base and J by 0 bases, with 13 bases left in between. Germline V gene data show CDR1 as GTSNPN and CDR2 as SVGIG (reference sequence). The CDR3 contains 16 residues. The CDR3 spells CAWSALNSHSGNTIYF. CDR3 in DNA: TGTGCCTGGAGTGCCCTGAACAGCCACTCTGGAAACACCATATATTTT.

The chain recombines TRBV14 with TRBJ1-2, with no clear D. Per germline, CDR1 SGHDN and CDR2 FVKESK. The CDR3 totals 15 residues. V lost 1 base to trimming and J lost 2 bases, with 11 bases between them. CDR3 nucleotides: TGTGCCAGCAGCCAAGTCGAGGGATGGAACTATGGCTACACCTTC. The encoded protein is CASSQVEGWNYGYTF.

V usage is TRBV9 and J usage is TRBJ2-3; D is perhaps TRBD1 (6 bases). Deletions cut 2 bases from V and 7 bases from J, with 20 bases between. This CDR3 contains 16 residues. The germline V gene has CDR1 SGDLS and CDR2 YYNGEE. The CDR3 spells CASSVLATGMGNTQYF. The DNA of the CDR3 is TGTGCCAGCAGCGTCCTAGCTACAGGGATGGGAAATACGCAGTATTTT.